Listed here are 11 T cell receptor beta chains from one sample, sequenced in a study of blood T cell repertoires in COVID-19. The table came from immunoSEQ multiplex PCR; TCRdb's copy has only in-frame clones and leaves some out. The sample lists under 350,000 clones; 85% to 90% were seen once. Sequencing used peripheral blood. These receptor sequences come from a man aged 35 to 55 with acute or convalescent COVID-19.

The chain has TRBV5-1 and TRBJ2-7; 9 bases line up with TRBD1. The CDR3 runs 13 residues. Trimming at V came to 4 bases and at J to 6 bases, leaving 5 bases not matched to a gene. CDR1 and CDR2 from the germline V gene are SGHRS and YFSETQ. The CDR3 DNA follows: TGCGCCAGCAGCGTAAGACAGGGGGGCGAGCAGTACTTC. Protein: CASSVRQGGEQYF.

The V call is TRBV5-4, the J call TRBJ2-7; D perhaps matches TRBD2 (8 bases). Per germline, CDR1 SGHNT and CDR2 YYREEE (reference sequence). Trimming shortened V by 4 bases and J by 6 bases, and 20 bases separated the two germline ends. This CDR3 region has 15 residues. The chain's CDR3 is CASSNTGTRGPEQYF. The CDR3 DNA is TGTGCCAGCAGCAATACCGGGACTAGGGGGCCCGAGCAGTACTTC.

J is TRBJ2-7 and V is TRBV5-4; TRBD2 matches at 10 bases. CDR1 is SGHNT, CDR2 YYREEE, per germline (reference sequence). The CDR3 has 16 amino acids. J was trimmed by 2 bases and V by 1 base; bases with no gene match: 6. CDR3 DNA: TGTGCCAGCAGCTTGTTAGGTCTAGCGGGGGCCTACGAGCAGTACTTC. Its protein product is CASSLLGLAGAYEQYF.

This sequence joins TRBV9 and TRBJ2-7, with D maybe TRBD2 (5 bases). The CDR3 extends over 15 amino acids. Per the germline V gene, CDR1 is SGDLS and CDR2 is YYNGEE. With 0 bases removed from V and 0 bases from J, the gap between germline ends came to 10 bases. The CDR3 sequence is CASSVGSEGSYEQYF. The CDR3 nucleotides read TGTGCCAGCAGCGTAGGCAGCGAGGGCTCCTACGAGCAGTACTTC.

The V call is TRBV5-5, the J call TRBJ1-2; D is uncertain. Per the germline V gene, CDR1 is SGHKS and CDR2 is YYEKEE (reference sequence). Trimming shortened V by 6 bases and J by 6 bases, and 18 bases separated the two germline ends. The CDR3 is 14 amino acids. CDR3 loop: CASTLWGGRDGYTF. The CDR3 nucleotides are TGTGCCAGCACCCTCTGGGGAGGAAGGGATGGCTACACCTTC.

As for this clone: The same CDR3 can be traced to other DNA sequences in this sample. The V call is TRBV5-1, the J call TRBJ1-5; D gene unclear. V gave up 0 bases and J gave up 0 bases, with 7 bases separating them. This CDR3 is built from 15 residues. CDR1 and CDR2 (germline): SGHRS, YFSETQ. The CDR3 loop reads CASSLGGNSNQPQHF. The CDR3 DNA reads TGCGCCAGCAGCTTGGGCGGTAATAGCAATCAGCCCCAGCATTTT.

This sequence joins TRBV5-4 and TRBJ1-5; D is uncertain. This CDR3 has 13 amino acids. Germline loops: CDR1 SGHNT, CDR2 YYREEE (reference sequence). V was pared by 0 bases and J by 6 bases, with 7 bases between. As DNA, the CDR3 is TGTGCCAGCAGCTTGGACAGCGGTCAGCCCCAGCATTTT. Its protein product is CASSLDSGQPQHF.

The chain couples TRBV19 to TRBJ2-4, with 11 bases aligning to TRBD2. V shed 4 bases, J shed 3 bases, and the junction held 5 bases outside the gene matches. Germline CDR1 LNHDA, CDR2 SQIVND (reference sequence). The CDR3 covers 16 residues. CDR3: CASSTTSGGGKNIQYF. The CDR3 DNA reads TGTGCCAGTAGTACTACTAGCGGGGGAGGCAAAAACATTCAGTACTTC.

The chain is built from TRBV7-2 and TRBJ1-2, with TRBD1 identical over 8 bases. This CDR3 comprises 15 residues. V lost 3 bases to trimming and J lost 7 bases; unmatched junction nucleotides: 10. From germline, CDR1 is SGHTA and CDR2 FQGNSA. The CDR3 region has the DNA TGTGCCAGCAGCTTCGACAGGGGCAAGGTTGGTGGCTACACCTTC. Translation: CASSFDRGKVGGYTF.

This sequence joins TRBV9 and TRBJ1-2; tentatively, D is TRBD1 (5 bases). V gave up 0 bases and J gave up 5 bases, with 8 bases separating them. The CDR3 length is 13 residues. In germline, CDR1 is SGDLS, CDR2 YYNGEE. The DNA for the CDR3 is TGTGCCAGCAGCGTAGACGCAGGGTATGGCTACACCTTC. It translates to CASSVDAGYGYTF.

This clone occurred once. CDR3 residues: CASSIMADQPQHF. As DNA, the CDR3 is TGTGCCAGTAGTATAATGGCCGATCAGCCCCAGCATTTT. This sequence joins TRBV19 and TRBJ1-5, with D unclear. Germline CDR1 and CDR2: LNHDA and SQIVND (reference sequence). The CDR3 is 13 amino acids. The germline V and J ends were trimmed by 2 bases and 5 bases, with 7 bases remaining between them.